Shown below are 13 T cell receptor beta chains from a single sample sequenced in a study of blood T cell repertoires in COVID-19 (dated by TCRdb to 2018 to 2020). Library creation used the immunoSEQ multiplex PCR assay. Here the immuneACCESS table is served through TCRdb, limited to in-frame sequences with V and J called. Missing clones are a known gap in these copies; in checked studies unresolved V genes cover under half, and the rest lacks a known reason. A total of about 150,000 clones appear in this sample, around 89% of them only once. The ten largest clones add up to 2.5% to 3% of the sample. Sequencing was performed on peripheral blood. The receptor set was obtained from a man in his 60s with active or convalescent COVID-19.

The V gene is TRBV24-1, the J gene TRBJ2-7, with a tentative D call TRBD1 (5 bases). The V end was cut by 3 bases, the J end by 2 bases, with 16 bases between. Per the germline V gene, CDR1 is KGHDR and CDR2 is SFDVKD. This CDR3 is built from 16 residues. CDR3 coding DNA: TGTGCCACCAGTGATGCTGACAGTCCCTCACCCTACGAGCAGTACTTC. Its protein product is CATSDADSPSPYEQYF.

This sequence joins TRBV9 and TRBJ2-7, with 8 bases matching TRBD1. The CDR3 covers 14 residues. The V gene's germline CDR1 is SGDLS and CDR2 YYNGEE. Trimming at V came to 10 bases and at J to 2 bases, leaving 11 bases not matched to a gene. CDR3 coding DNA: TGTGCCTACACCATGGACAGGGAGCCCTACGAGCAGTACTTC. Translation: CAYTMDREPYEQYF. Full variable domain (outside the CDR3, taken from reference TRBV9 and TRBJ2-7): DSGVTQTPKHLITATGQRVTLRCSPRSGDLSVYWYQQSLDQGLQFLIQYYNGEERAKGNILERFSAQQFPDLHSELNLSSLELGDSALYFCAYTMDREPYEQYFGPGTRLTVT.

The V call is TRBV6-5, the J call TRBJ2-3; a weak D match, TRBD2 (6 bases). The CDR3 consists of 15 residues. Germline V gene data show CDR1 as MNHEY and CDR2 as SVGAGI. The ends were cut back, 9 bases at V and 2 bases at J, with 18 bases in the middle. CDR3: CASRKHAGSTDTQYF. CDR3 in DNA: TGTGCCAGTAGAAAACACGCGGGGTCCACAGATACGCAGTATTTT.

The V and J genes are TRBV3-1 (or the pseudogene TRBV3-2) and TRBJ2-3; 8 bases fit TRBD2. Germline CDR1 reads LGHDT; CDR2 reads YNNKEL (reference sequence). Unmatched junction bases numbered 18, after V lost 4 bases and J lost 3 bases. This CDR3 has 19 amino acids. CDR3 sequence (DNA): TGTGCCAGCAGCCCCCCCCGGAGGGCAGCGGGAGAGGGGACAGATACGCAGTATTTT. This codes for CASSPPRRAAGEGTDTQYF.

CDR3 in DNA: TGTGCCAGCAGCTGGGACTTATTAGATACGCAGTATTTT. Its protein product is CASSWDLLDTQYF. The V and J genes are TRBV7-2 and TRBJ2-3, with TRBD2 as a possible D gene (6 bases). The V end lost 4 bases, the J end lost 5 bases, and 10 bases lay between the germline ends. The CDR3 consists of 13 residues. In germline, CDR1 is SGHTA, CDR2 FQGNSA.

The genes are TRBV18 and TRBJ1-1, with D possibly matching TRBD1 (5 bases). The V gene lost 2 bases and the J gene lost 1 base, with 8 bases spanning the gap. The CDR3 is 14 residues long. Germline V lookup: CDR1 KGHSH, CDR2 LQKENI. The CDR3: CASSPIRENTEAFF. The CDR3 bases are TGTGCCAGCTCACCAATCAGGGAGAACACTGAAGCTTTCTTT.

This chain joins TRBV12-3 or TRBV12-4 and TRBJ1-2; TRBD1 is a possible D gene (5 bases). The CDR3 is 13 residues long. Trimming removed 8 bases at V and 2 bases at J, with 12 bases between. The CDR3 region is CASLRPGNYGYTF. The CDR3 coding sequence is TGTGCCAGCCTCCGACCAGGGAACTATGGCTACACCTTC.

Note on this clone: An end of the junction differs from the germline gene, which may be a read error. This chain connects TRBV5-1 to TRBJ1-1; D gene uncertain. Germline CDR1 and CDR2: SGHRS and YFSETQ. The CDR3 contains 13 residues. The CDR3 region is CASSLITDTEAFF. The CDR3 nucleotides are TGCGCCAGCAGCTTAATAACAGACACCGAAGCTTTCTTT.

The chain links TRBV6-6 to TRBJ2-1; D not certain. CDR1 and CDR2 from the germline V gene are MNHNY and SVGAGI (reference sequence). This CDR3 has 15 amino acids. Trimming shortened V by 4 bases and J by 4 bases, and 14 bases separated the two germline ends. The CDR3 sequence is CASSSLGTAYNEQFF. CDR3 bases: TGTGCCAGCAGTTCCCTAGGAACTGCGTACAATGAGCAGTTCTTC.

V gene TRBV18 combines with J gene TRBJ2-1; D perhaps matches TRBD2 (6 bases). The CDR3 runs 16 residues. Trimming took 3 bases from V and 7 from J, leaving 19 bases between them. The germline V gene has CDR1 KGHSH and CDR2 LQKENI. The CDR3 spells CASSPREGRDWNEQFF. CDR3 DNA sequence: TGTGCCAGCTCACCCCGTGAGGGAAGGGACTGGAATGAGCAGTTCTTC.

The chain recombines TRBV19 with TRBJ2-2; a weak D match, TRBD1 (7 bases). V was clipped by 5 bases and J by 8 bases, with 15 bases between them. Germline CDR1 is LNHDA and CDR2 is SQIVND (reference sequence). The CDR3 is 14 residues long. The CDR3 DNA is TGTGCCAGTAGTGGTCAGGGGGGAAGTGGGGAGCTGTTTTTT. Residues: CASSGQGGSGELFF. The full variable domain, with the rest looked up from reference TRBV19 and TRBJ2-2, is DGGITQSPKYLFRKEGQNVTLSCEQNLNHDAMYWYRQDPGQGLRLIYYSQIVNDFQKGDIAEGYSVSREKKESFPLTVTSAQKNPTAFYLCASSGQGGSGELFFGEGSRLTVL.

This clone has only a few counts. J is TRBJ2-1 and V is TRBV4-2, with D tentatively TRBD2 (6 bases). CDR1 LGHNA and CDR2 YNFKEQ come from the germline V gene. The CDR3 runs to 13 residues. Trimming pared 6 bases from V and 10 bases from J, leaving 16 bases between. The CDR3, as DNA: TGTGCCAGCAGTGGACTAACGATTGGAGAGCAGTTCTTC. This codes for CASSGLTIGEQFF.

The chain carries TRBV29-1 and TRBJ1-5, with TRBD1 as a possible D gene (5 bases). The V gene lost 4 bases and the J gene lost 5 bases, with 15 bases spanning the gap. Germline CDR1 SQVTM, CDR2 ANQGSEA. This CDR3 is 14 amino acids long. The CDR3 DNA reads TGCAGCGTTGGGGGACTCAACACCGATCAGCCCCAGCATTTT. Translation gives CSVGGLNTDQPQHF. The full variable domain, completed using reference TRBV29-1 and TRBJ1-5, is SAVISQKPSRDICQRGTSLTIQCQVDSQVTMMFWYRQQPGQSLTLIATANQGSEATYESGFVIDKFPISRPNLTFSTLTVSNMSPEDSSIYLCSVGGLNTDQPQHFGDGTRLSIL.